A single sample is the source of the 6 T cell receptor beta chains below, sequenced in a study of EBV T-cell therapy then PD-1 blockade in nasopharyngeal carcinoma. The treatment denotes: AdE1-LMPpoly-expanded autologous EBV-specific T-cell therapy followed by anti-PD-1 nivolumab. Some clones are missing from TCRdb's copy, which holds only in-frame ones; the method was immunoSEQ multiplex PCR. This sample has 22,000 or so clones; 82% occur once, and the top ten carry roughly a quarter. Their cognate antigens are unknown. The sample in question was CD8+ T cells from blood, obtained at day -245 from a patient whose treatment included autologous EBV-specific T cells and nivolumab. The receptors stem from a man in his forties or fifties with nasopharyngeal carcinoma.

A single count supports this clone. This chain links TRBV2 with TRBJ1-4; 10 bases match TRBD1. CDR1 SNHLY and CDR2 FYNNEI come from the germline V gene. Losses at the gene ends were 6 bases for V and 5 bases for J; bases not matched to a gene: 6. This CDR3 region has 15 residues. The CDR3 sequence: CASRKRQGANEKLFF. As DNA, the CDR3 is TGTGCCAGCAGGAAAAGACAGGGGGCGAATGAAAAACTGTTTTTT.

This chain uses TRBV6-6 with TRBJ1-4; tentatively, D is TRBD1 (5 bases). This CDR3 comprises 15 residues. Germline V lookup: CDR1 MNHNY, CDR2 SVGAGI (reference sequence). V lost 6 bases to trimming and J lost 4 bases, with 15 bases between them. The CDR3 spells CASSLDGTDNEKLFF. The CDR3 DNA sequence: TGTGCCAGCAGCCTGGACGGGACGGATAATGAAAAACTGTTTTTT.

The chain uses TRBV4-3 and TRBJ1-1; a possible D gene is TRBD1 (5 bases). The CDR3 is made up of 14 amino acids. Per the germline V gene, CDR1 is LGHNA and CDR2 is YSLEER. Trimming stripped 3 bases from V and 0 bases from J, with 8 bases between. The CDR3 here is CASSHPGLNTEAFF. The CDR3 coding sequence is TGCGCCAGCAGCCATCCAGGGTTGAACACTGAAGCTTTCTTT.

The J gene is TRBJ2-5, the V gene TRBV5-4; the D gene could be TRBD1 or TRBD2 (5 bases each). V lost 5 bases and J lost 2, with 16 bases in between. The germline gives CDR1 SGHNT, CDR2 YYREEE (reference sequence). CDR3 length: 15 amino acids. CDR3 loop: CASSSPGDGQETQYF. The CDR3 region has the DNA TGTGCCAGCAGTTCACCCGGGGACGGTCAAGAGACCCAGTACTTC.

The J gene is TRBJ2-5, the V gene TRBV7-6; 15 bases fit TRBD2. Germline V gene data show CDR1 as SGHVS and CDR2 as FNYEAQ. V lost 7 bases, J lost 5 bases, and 8 bases stayed unmatched. The CDR3 consists of 16 residues. CDR3 bases: TGTGCCAGCACCCGGACTAGCGGGGGGGCTGGGGAGACCCAGTACTTC. Residues: CASTRTSGGAGETQYF.

This clone was seen once. The sample contains more than one DNA sequence encoding this CDR3. The rearrangement links TRBV6-6 to TRBJ1-2; 8 nucleotides agree with TRBD1. This CDR3 region has 13 residues. The germline V gene has CDR1 MNHNY and CDR2 SVGAGI (reference sequence). V trimming: 4 bases; J trimming: 7 bases; junction bases outside the gene matches: 5. CDR3 amino acids: CASSLDRVVGYTF. The CDR3 DNA sequence: TGTGCCAGCAGTTTGGACAGGGTCGTTGGCTACACCTTC.